The 23 T cell receptor beta chains listed next were all sequenced from one sample in a study of shared clonotypes between healthy human individuals. This table comes from immunoSEQ multiplex PCR, and its TCRdb copy is limited to in-frame clones, with some not included. The data contain 1.6 million or so clones, more than 95% of them seen just once; the ten biggest clones take up about 1.2%. The sequencing sample was made of naive CD4+ T cells sorted from blood. Subset specified: CD45RA+ positively selected. These receptors were obtained from a man under 40 in good health.

Turning to this clone: At the DNA level, this CDR3 is encoded by other sequences in the same sample as well. The chain joins TRBV27 to TRBJ2-2, with D perhaps matching TRBD2 (6 bases). V gave up 1 base and J gave up 8 bases, with 8 bases separating them. This CDR3 comprises 13 residues. CDR1 is MNHEY, CDR2 SMNVEV, per germline (reference sequence). The CDR3, as DNA: TGTGCCAGCAGTTTATTGGGGACTGGGGAGCTGTTTTTT. It specifies CASSLLGTGELFF.

This chain uses TRBV21-1 with TRBJ1-2. TRBV21-1 is assigned pseudogene status. The CDR3 covers 16 residues. CDR3 region: CASSKAIRGTNYGYTF. Written as DNA, the CDR3 is TGTGCCAGCAGCAAAGCTATAAGAGGGACCAACTATGGCTACACCTTC.

The J gene is TRBJ2-7, the V gene TRBV2; TRBD1 aligns across 12 bases. Germline trimming cut 5 bases from V and 1 base from J; bases unmatched to any gene: 9. Germline loops: CDR1 SNHLY, CDR2 FYNNEI. The CDR3 spans 17 residues. The CDR3 DNA reads TGTGCCAGCAGTCCGGGGACAGGGGGCGCTCAGTCCTACGAGCAGTACTTC. This gives the protein CASSPGTGGAQSYEQYF.

Written as DNA, the CDR3 is TGTGCCAGCTCAGCCGGGACAGTTTTGTCTGGGGCCAACGTCCTGACTTTC. Residues: CASSAGTVLSGANVLTF. The J gene is TRBJ2-6, the V gene TRBV18; 7 bases map to TRBD1. V shed 5 bases, J shed 1 base, and the junction held 8 bases outside the gene matches. The CDR3 totals 17 residues. The germline gives CDR1 KGHSH, CDR2 LQKENI. The full variable domain, its missing parts supplied by reference TRBV18 and TRBJ2-6, is NAGVMQNPRHLVRRRGQEARLRCSPMKGHSHVYWYRQLPEEGLKFMVYLQKENIIDESGMPKERFSAEFPKEGPSILRIQQVVRGDSAAYFCASSAGTVLSGANVLTFGAGSRLTVL.

The rearrangement links TRBV18 to TRBJ2-7; D is perhaps TRBD2 (6 bases). CDR3 length: 14 amino acids. Germline assignment: CDR1 KGHSH and CDR2 LQKENI. Trimming took 2 bases from V and 3 from J, leaving 11 bases between them. The CDR3 DNA sequence: TGTGCCAGCTCACCAACGACTAGAGACTACGAGCAGTACTTC. Translated, it gives CASSPTTRDYEQYF.

This rearrangement joins TRBV7-2 to TRBJ1-1; a weak D match, TRBD1 (6 bases). Trimming left V 2 bases short and J 1 base short, with 8 bases between. CDR3 length equals 14 residues. Germline assignment: CDR1 SGHTA and CDR2 FQGNSA. The CDR3 DNA reads TGTGCCAGCAGCTTACAGGGGAGGAACACTGAAGCTTTCTTT. Its translation is CASSLQGRNTEAFF. The entire variable domain, with the rest obtained from reference TRBV7-2 and TRBJ1-1, is as follows: GAGVSQSPSNKVTEKGKDVELRCDPISGHTALYWYRQSLGQGLEFLIYFQGNSAPDKSGLPSDRFSAERTGGSVSTLTIQRTQQEDSAVYLCASSLQGRNTEAFFGQGTRLTVV.

The gene calls are TRBV9 and TRBJ1-1, with TRBD1 matching 7 bases. V was clipped by 4 bases and J by 1 base; unmatched bases: 7. Germline CDR1 SGDLS, CDR2 YYNGEE. The CDR3 sequence is 15 residues long. The CDR3 bases are TGTGCCAGCAGCCAGATGAGGACAGGGAACACTGAAGCTTTCTTT. Translated, it gives CASSQMRTGNTEAFF.

This chain connects TRBV9 to TRBJ1-2; the D is unclear. The CDR3 consists of 12 residues. The germline V gene has CDR1 SGDLS and CDR2 YYNGEE. V shed 0 bases and J shed 6 bases, with 6 bases lying between them. CDR3 residues: CASSVGQNGYTF. CDR3 DNA sequence: TGTGCCAGCAGCGTAGGGCAGAATGGCTACACCTTC.

Details on this clone: Other DNA sequences in this sample translate to the same CDR3. The J gene is TRBJ2-2, the V gene TRBV11-2; TRBD2 aligns across 14 bases. Germline V gene sequence: CDR1 SGHAT, CDR2 FQNNGV. The CDR3 is made up of 19 amino acids. Trimming cost V 5 bases and J 6 bases; bases outside gene matches: 14. The chain's CDR3 is CASSRIQGLAGVKAGELFF. The CDR3 DNA is TGTGCCAGCAGCCGAATCCAGGGACTAGCGGGAGTAAAGGCCGGGGAGCTGTTTTTT.

The chain links TRBV6-8 to TRBJ2-5; 10 bases match TRBD1. The V segment lost 5 bases and the J segment 3 bases; nucleotides outside the gene matches: 3. In germline, CDR1 is MNHGY, CDR2 SAAAGT. The CDR3 covers 14 residues. The CDR3 loop is CASSTGTGEETQYF. In DNA form, the CDR3 reads TGTGCCAGCAGTACCGGGACAGGGGAAGAGACCCAGTACTTC.

The chain links TRBV6-5 to TRBJ2-7; D is uncertain. This CDR3 contains 15 residues. Germline V gene lookup returns CDR1 MNHEY and CDR2 SVGAGI. The V and J ends lost 1 base and 0 bases respectively, with 10 bases between them. CDR3 DNA: TGTGCCAGCAGTTACTACTCTGGACCCTCCTACGAGCAGTACTTC. It translates to CASSYYSGPSYEQYF.

The chain uses TRBV15 and TRBJ2-2; D is ambiguous. This CDR3 has 16 residues. The V end lost 5 bases, the J end lost 0 bases, and 13 bases lay between the germline ends. Germline values: CDR1 LNHNV, CDR2 YYDKDF (reference sequence). CDR3 coding DNA: TGTGCCACCAGCTCACGACGGATTACGAACACCGGGGAGCTGTTTTTT. Translated, it gives CATSSRRITNTGELFF.

V gene TRBV2 combines with J gene TRBJ1-5; the D is unclear. Between the trimmed V and J ends, which lost 6 bases and 0 bases, there was a span of 12 bases. CDR3 size: 15 residues. The germline V gene encodes CDR1 SNHLY and CDR2 FYNNEI. In DNA form, the CDR3 reads TGTGCCAGCAGAACTAGGCAGAATAGCAATCAGCCCCAGCATTTT. Protein: CASRTRQNSNQPQHF.

The genes are TRBV4-3 and TRBJ2-1; no reliable D call. The germline gives CDR1 LGHNA, CDR2 YSLEER. This CDR3 comprises 11 residues. Trimming removed 4 bases from V and 7 bases from J, with 5 bases in between. CDR3 coding DNA: TGCGCCAGCAGCCTTTTTAATGAGCAGTTCTTC. Translation gives CASSLFNEQFF.

V usage is TRBV7-9 and J usage is TRBJ1-2; D is uncertain. Trimming left V 1 base short and J 3 bases short, with 6 bases between. The CDR3 loop spans 13 amino acids. The germline gives CDR1 SEHNR, CDR2 FQNEAQ (reference sequence). The CDR3 here is CASSLGEDYGYTF. Written as DNA, the CDR3 is TGTGCCAGCAGCTTAGGGGAGGACTATGGCTACACCTTC.

As for this clone: The sample carries other DNA sequences with the same CDR3. The V gene is TRBV29-1, the J gene TRBJ2-5; D is undetermined. CDR1 is SQVTM and CDR2 is ANQGSEA in the germline V gene. This CDR3 comprises 12 residues. V shed 2 bases and J shed 2 bases, with 6 bases lying between them. Written as DNA, the CDR3 is TGCAGCGTTGAAAAACAACAAGAGACCCAGTACTTC. It yields the protein CSVEKQQETQYF. The full variable domain, rest sourced from reference TRBV29-1 and TRBJ2-5, is SAVISQKPSRDICQRGTSLTIQCQVDSQVTMMFWYRQQPGQSLTLIATANQGSEATYESGFVIDKFPISRPNLTFSTLTVSNMSPEDSSIYLCSVEKQQETQYFGPGTRLLVL.

This clone was recorded only once. The chain employs TRBV29-1 and TRBJ2-7; 9 bases line up with TRBD1. This CDR3 has 15 residues. The ends lost 2 bases at V and 4 bases at J; junction bases unmatched: 9. CDR1 SQVTM and CDR2 ANQGSEA come from the germline V gene. The DNA for the CDR3 is TGCAGCGTTGAACTACCGGGACAGGGTCTGTACGAGCAGTACTTC. It encodes CSVELPGQGLYEQYF.

Remarks on this clone: An end of the junction differs from the germline gene, which may be a read error. The V call is TRBV19, the J call TRBJ2-4, with D unresolved. In germline, CDR1 is LNHDA, CDR2 SQIVND (reference sequence). There are 15 residues in the CDR3. The CDR3 DNA sequence: TGTGCCAGTAGTGTAGATTTAAGGGAATGGAACATTCAGTACTTC. Residues: CASSVDLREWNIQYF.

Concerning this clone itself: Within the sample, other DNA sequences also encode this same CDR3. This sequence joins TRBV18 and TRBJ2-7, with TRBD1 as a possible D gene (6 bases). The V end lost 4 bases, the J end lost 1 base, and 11 bases lay between the germline ends. Germline V gene lookup returns CDR1 KGHSH and CDR2 LQKENI. There are 14 residues in the CDR3. CDR3 nucleotide sequence: TGTGCCAGCTCACGGACAGACGGATCCTACGAGCAGTACTTC. Encoded protein: CASSRTDGSYEQYF.

The table lists this clone with a few counts. The rearrangement uses TRBV18 and TRBJ1-5; D perhaps matches TRBD1 (5 bases). Trimming shortened V by 4 bases and J by 6 bases, and 13 bases separated the two germline ends. CDR3 length equals 14 residues. Germline lookup yields CDR1 KGHSH and CDR2 LQKENI. The CDR3 sequence: CASSLRGDGQPQHF. The DNA of the CDR3 is TGTGCCAGCTCACTACGGGGGGATGGTCAGCCCCAGCATTTT. Combining the CDR3 with reference TRBV18 and TRBJ1-5 gives the whole variable domain NAGVMQNPRHLVRRRGQEARLRCSPMKGHSHVYWYRQLPEEGLKFMVYLQKENIIDESGMPKERFSAEFPKEGPSILRIQQVVRGDSAAYFCASSLRGDGQPQHFGDGTRLSIL.

The CDR3 nucleotides are TGTGCCAGCAGCTCGAACGGGACTACCCGATTCTACGAGCAGTACTTC. This translates into CASSSNGTTRFYEQYF. This chain uses TRBV5-4 with TRBJ2-7; 7 bases align to TRBD2. Germline CDR1 reads SGHNT; CDR2 reads YYREEE (reference sequence). The V segment lost 3 bases and the J segment 3 bases; nucleotides outside the gene matches: 12. The CDR3 consists of 16 residues.

This clone was observed once. The chain has TRBV29-1 and TRBJ2-3; TRBD1 is a possible D gene (6 bases). The germline V gene has CDR1 SQVTM and CDR2 ANQGSEA. The CDR3 has 13 amino acids. With 6 bases removed from V and 3 bases from J, the gap between germline ends came to 13 bases. This CDR3 reads CSVAHRETDTQYF. The CDR3 bases are TGCAGCGTCGCCCACAGGGAAACAGATACGCAGTATTTT.

The J gene is TRBJ2-7, the V gene TRBV10-1; D call uncertain. The CDR3 contains 13 residues. V was trimmed by 2 bases and J by 3 bases, leaving 8 bases between them. CDR1 WNHNN and CDR2 SYGVQD come from the germline V gene (reference sequence). The CDR3 DNA reads as TGCGCCAGCAGTGAGGGGCCCGACTACGAGCAGTACTTC. Amino acids: CASSEGPDYEQYF.